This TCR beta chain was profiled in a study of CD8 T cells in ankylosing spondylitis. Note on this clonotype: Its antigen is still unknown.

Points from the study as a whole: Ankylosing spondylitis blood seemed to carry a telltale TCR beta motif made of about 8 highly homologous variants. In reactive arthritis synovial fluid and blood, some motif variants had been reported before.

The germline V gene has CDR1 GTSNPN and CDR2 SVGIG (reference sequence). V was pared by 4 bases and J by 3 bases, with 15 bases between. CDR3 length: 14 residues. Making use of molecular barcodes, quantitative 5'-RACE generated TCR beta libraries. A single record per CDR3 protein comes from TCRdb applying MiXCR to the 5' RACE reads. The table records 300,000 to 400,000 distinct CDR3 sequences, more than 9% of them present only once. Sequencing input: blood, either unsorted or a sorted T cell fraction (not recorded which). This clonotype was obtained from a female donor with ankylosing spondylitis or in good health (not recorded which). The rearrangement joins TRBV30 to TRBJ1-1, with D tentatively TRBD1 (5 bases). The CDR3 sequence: CAWTRDRAYTEAFF. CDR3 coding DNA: TGTGCCTGGACCCGGGACCGTGCCTACACTGAAGCTTTCTTT.